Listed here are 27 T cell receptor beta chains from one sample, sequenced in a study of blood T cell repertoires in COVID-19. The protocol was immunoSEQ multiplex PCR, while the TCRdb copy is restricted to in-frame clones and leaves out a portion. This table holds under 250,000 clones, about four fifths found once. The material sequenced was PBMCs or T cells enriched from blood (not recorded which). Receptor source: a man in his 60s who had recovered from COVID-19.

The chain's CDR3 is CASSFNRGAVNTEAFF. The CDR3 DNA reads TGTGCCAGCAGCTTCAACCGGGGGGCGGTGAACACTGAAGCTTTCTTT. The rearrangement uses TRBV3-1 (or the pseudogene TRBV3-2) and TRBJ1-1; D is perhaps TRBD1 (6 bases). V was cut by 5 bases and J by 0 bases, with 16 bases left in between. The CDR3 is 16 amino acids. Germline CDR1 is LGHDT and CDR2 is YNNKEL (reference sequence).

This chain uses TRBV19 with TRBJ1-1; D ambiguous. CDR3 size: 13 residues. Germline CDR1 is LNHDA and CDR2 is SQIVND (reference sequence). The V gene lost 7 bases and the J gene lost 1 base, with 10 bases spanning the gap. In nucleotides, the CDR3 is TGTGCCAGTAAGAGACACGAGAACACTGAAGCTTTCTTT. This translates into CASKRHENTEAFF.

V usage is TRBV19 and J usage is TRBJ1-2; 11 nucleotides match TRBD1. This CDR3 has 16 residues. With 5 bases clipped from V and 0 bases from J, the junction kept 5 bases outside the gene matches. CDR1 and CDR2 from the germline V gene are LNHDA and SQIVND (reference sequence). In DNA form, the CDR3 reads TGTGCCAGTAGTTGGACAGGGGGCATCACTAACTATGGCTACACCTTC. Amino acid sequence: CASSWTGGITNYGYTF.

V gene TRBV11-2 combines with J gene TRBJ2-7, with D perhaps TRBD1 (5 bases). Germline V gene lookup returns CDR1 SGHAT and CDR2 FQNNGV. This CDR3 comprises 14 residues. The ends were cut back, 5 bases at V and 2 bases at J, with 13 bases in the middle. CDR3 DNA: TGTGCCAGCAGCCCACGGATAGGGGCCTACGAGCAGTACTTC. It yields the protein CASSPRIGAYEQYF.

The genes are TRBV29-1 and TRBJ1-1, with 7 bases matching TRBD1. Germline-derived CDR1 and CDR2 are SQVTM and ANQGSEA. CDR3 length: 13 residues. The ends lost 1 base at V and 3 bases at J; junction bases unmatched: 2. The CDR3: CSVEAQGDTEAFF. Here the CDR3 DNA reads TGCAGCGTTGAAGCCCAGGGGGACACTGAAGCTTTCTTT. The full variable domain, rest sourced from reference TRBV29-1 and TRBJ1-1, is SAVISQKPSRDICQRGTSLTIQCQVDSQVTMMFWYRQQPGQSLTLIATANQGSEATYESGFVIDKFPISRPNLTFSTLTVSNMSPEDSSIYLCSVEAQGDTEAFFGQGTRLTVV.

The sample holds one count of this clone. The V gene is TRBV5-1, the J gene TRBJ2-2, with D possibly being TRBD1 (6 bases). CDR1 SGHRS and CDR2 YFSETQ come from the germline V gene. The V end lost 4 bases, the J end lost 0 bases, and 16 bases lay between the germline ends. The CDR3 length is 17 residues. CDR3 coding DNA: TGCGCCAGCAGCGTGAAGACAGGATACGCGAACACCGGGGAGCTGTTTTTT. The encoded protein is CASSVKTGYANTGELFF.

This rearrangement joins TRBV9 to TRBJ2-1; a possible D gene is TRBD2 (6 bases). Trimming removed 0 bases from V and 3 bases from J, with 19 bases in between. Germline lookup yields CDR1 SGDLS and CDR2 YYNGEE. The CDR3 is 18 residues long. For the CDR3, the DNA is TGTGCCAGCAGCGTAGGTCCGGGGGACTCAGGCATCTACAATGAGCAGTTCTTC. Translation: CASSVGPGDSGIYNEQFF.

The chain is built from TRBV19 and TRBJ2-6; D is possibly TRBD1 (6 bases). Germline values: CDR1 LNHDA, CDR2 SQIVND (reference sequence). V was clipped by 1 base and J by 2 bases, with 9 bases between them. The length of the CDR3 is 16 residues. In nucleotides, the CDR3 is TGTGCCAGTAGTATAGTTCGACAGGCTGGGGCCAACGTCCTGACTTTC. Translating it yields CASSIVRQAGANVLTF.

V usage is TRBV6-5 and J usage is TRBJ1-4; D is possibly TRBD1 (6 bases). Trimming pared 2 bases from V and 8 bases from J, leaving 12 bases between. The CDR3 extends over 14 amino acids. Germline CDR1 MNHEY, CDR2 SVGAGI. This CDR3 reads CASSYRGGREKLFF. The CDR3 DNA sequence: TGTGCCAGCAGTTACCGCGGGGGCAGGGAAAAACTGTTTTTT.

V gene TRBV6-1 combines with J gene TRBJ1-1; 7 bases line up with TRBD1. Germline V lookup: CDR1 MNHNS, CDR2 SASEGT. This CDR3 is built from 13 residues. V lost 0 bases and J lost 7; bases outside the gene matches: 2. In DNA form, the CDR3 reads TGTGCCAGCAGTGAAGCAGGGGGCATTGAAGCTTTCTTT. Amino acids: CASSEAGGIEAFF.

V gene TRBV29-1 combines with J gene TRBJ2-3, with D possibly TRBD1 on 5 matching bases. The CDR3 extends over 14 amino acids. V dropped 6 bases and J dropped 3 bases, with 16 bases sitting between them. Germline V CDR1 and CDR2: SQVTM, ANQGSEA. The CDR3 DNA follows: TGCAGCGTACCACGACAGACTCGGACAGATACGCAGTATTTT. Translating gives CSVPRQTRTDTQYF.

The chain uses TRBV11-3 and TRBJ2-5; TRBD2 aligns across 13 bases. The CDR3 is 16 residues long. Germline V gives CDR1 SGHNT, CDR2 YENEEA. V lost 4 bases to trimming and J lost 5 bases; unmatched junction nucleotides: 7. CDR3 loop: CASSSRTSGGGETQYF. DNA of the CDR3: TGTGCCAGCAGCTCCCGGACTAGCGGGGGTGGGGAGACCCAGTACTTC.

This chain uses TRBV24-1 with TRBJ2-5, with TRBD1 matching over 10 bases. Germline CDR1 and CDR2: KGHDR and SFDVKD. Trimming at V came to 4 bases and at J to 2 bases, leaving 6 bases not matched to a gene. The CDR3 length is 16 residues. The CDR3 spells CATSDTGQGLQETQYF. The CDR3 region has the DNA TGTGCCACCAGTGACACGGGACAGGGGCTACAAGAGACCCAGTACTTC.

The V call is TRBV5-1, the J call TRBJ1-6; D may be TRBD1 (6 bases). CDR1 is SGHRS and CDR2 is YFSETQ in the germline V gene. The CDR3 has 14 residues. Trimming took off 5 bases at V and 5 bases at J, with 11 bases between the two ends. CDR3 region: CASRGTLDNSPLHF. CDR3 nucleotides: TGCGCCAGCAGAGGGACACTTGATAATTCACCCCTCCACTTT.

The CDR3 DNA follows: TGTGCCAGCAGTTTACATAGCAATCAGCCCCAGCATTTT. Amino acids: CASSLHSNQPQHF. V and J are TRBV12-3 or TRBV12-4 and TRBJ1-5; D unresolved. The CDR3 runs 13 residues. Trimming stripped 2 bases from V and 0 bases from J, with 2 bases between.

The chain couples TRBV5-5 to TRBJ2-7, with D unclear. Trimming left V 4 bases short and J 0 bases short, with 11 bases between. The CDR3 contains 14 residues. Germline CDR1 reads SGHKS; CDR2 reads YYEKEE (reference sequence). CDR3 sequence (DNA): TGTGCCAGCAGCCTGGTGGGCACCTCCTACGAGCAGTACTTC. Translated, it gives CASSLVGTSYEQYF.

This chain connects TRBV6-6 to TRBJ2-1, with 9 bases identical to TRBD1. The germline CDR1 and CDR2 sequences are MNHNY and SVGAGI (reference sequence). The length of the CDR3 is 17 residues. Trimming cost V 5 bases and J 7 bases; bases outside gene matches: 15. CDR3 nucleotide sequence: TGTGCCAGCAGTCCTCAAGGGGGCGACAGGGGGTGGAATGAGCAGTTCTTC. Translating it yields CASSPQGGDRGWNEQFF.

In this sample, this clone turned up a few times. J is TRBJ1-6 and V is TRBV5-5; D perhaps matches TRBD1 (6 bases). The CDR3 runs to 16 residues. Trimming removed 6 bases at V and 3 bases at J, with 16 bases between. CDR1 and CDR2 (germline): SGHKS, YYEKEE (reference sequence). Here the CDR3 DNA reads TGTGCCAGCAAGCGAATCGGGGGGCTCTATAATTCACCCCTCCACTTT. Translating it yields CASKRIGGLYNSPLHF.

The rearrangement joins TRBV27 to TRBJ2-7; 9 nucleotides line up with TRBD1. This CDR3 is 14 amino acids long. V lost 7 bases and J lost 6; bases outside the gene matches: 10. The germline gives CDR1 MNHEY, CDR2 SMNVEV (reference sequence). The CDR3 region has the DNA TGTGCCAGCAACTCGCGACAGGGGGACGGCGAGCAGTACTTC. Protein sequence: CASNSRQGDGEQYF.

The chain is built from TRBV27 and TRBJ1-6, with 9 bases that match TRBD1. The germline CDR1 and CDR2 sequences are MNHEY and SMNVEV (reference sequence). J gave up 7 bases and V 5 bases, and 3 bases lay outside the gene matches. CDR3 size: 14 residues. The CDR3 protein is CASSPDRGNSPLHF. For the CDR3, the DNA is TGTGCCAGCAGTCCAGACAGGGGGAATTCACCCCTCCACTTT.

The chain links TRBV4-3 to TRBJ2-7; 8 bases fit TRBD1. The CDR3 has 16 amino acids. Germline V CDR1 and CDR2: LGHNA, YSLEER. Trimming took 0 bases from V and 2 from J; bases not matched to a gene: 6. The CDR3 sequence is CASSQDFRTGTYEQYF. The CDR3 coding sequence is TGCGCCAGCAGCCAAGATTTTAGGACAGGGACCTACGAGCAGTACTTC.

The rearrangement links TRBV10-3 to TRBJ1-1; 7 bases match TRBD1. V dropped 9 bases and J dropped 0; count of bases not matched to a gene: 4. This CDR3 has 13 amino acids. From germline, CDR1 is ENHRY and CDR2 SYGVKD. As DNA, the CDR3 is TGTGCCATGGGACAGATCTTGAACACTGAAGCTTTCTTT. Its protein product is CAMGQILNTEAFF.

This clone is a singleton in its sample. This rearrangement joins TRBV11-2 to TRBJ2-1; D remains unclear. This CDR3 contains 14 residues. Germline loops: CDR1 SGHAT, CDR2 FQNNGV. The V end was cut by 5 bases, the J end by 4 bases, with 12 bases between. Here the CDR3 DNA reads TGTGCCAGCAGCACCGGGTCCTCTTACAATGAGCAGTTCTTC. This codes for CASSTGSSYNEQFF.

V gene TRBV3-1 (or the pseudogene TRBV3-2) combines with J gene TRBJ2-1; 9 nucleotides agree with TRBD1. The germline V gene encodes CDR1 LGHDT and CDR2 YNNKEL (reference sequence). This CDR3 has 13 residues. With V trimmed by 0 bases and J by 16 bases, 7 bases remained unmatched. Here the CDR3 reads CASSQDAGTGLFF. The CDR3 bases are TGTGCCAGCAGCCAAGATGCCGGGACAGGGCTATTCTTC.

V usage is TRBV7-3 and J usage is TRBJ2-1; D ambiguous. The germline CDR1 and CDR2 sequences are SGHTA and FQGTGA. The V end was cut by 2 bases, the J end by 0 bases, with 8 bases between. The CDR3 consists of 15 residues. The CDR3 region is CASSLGLSSYNEQFF. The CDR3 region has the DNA TGTGCCAGCAGCTTAGGGCTGAGCTCCTACAATGAGCAGTTCTTC. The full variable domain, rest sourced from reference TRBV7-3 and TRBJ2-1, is GAGVSQTPSNKVTEKGKYVELRCDPISGHTALYWYRQSLGQGPEFLIYFQGTGAADDSGLPNDRFFAVRPEGSVSTLKIQRTERGDSAVYLCASSLGLSSYNEQFFGPGTRLTVL.

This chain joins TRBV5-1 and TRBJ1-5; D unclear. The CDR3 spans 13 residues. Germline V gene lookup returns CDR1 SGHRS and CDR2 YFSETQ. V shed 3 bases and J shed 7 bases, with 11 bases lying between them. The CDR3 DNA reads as TGCGCCAGCAGCTCGGAGGTGGGGCAGCCCCAGCATTTT. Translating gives CASSSEVGQPQHF.

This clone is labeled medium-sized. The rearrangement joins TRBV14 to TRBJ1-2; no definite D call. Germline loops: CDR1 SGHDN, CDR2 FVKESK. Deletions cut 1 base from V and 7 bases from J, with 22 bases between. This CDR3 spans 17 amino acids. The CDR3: CASSQGEAEGLWRGYTF. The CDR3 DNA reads TGTGCCAGCAGCCAAGGAGAGGCGGAGGGATTGTGGCGTGGCTACACCTTC.